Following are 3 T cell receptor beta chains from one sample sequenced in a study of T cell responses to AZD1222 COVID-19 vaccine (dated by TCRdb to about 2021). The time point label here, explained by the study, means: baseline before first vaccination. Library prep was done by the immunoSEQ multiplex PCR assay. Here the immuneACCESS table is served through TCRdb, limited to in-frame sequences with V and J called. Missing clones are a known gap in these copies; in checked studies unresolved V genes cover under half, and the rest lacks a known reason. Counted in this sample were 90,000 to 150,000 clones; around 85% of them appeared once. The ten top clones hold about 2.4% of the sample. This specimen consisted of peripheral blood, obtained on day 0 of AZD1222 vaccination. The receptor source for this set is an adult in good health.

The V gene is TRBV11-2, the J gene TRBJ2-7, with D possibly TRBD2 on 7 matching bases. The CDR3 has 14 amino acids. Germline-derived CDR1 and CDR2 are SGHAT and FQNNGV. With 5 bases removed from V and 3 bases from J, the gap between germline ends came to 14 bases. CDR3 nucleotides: TGTGCCAGCAGCCGGGGGGCAGTAAACTACGAGCAGTACTTC. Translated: CASSRGAVNYEQYF.

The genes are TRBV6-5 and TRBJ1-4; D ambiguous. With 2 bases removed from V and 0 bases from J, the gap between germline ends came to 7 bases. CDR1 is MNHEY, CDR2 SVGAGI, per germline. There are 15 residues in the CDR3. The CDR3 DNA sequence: TGTGCCAGCAGTTACGACCCTACAACTAATGAAAAACTGTTTTTT. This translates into CASSYDPTTNEKLFF.

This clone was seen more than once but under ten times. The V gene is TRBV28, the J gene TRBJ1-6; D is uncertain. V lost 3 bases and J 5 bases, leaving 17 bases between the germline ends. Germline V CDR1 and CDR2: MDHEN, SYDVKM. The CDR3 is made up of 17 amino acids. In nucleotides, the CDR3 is TGTGCCAGCAGTTTCTACATTAGGGAGCGACATAATTCACCCCTCCACTTT. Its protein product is CASSFYIRERHNSPLHF.